These 19 T cell receptor beta chains were sequenced from one sample in a study of blood T cell repertoires in COVID-19. Clones were read by immunoSEQ multiplex PCR, and TCRdb kept only the in-frame ones, dropping some. The sample records fewer than 350,000 clones, around 81% being singletons. Sequences were obtained from peripheral blood. The receptors here all came from a woman aged 60-75 years with active or convalescent COVID-19.

The chain links TRBV19 to TRBJ1-2; the match to TRBD1 covers 7 bases. V dropped 3 bases and J dropped 5; count of bases not matched to a gene: 6. Germline V CDR1 and CDR2: LNHDA, SQIVND (reference sequence). The CDR3 is made up of 14 amino acids. The CDR3 sequence is CASSISGQAYGYTF. Written as DNA, the CDR3 is TGTGCCAGTAGTATCTCCGGACAGGCTTATGGCTACACCTTC.

J is TRBJ1-1 and V is TRBV7-3; TRBD1 aligns across 10 bases. Germline values: CDR1 SGHTA, CDR2 FQGTGA. The V gene end was trimmed by 4 bases and the J gene end by 5 bases; junction bases not matched to a gene: 4. The CDR3 totals 14 residues. The chain's CDR3 is CASSYGTGATEAFF. The CDR3 nucleotides read TGTGCCAGCAGCTACGGGACAGGGGCGACTGAAGCTTTCTTT.

V gene TRBV2 combines with J gene TRBJ2-7, with 11 bases fitting TRBD1. The germline V gene has CDR1 SNHLY and CDR2 FYNNEI. CDR3 length: 13 amino acids. V lost 9 bases, J lost 0 bases, and 1 base stayed unmatched. CDR3 DNA sequence: TGTGCCAGGGGGACAGGGGGCTCCTACGAGCAGTACTTC. Protein sequence: CARGTGGSYEQYF.

CDR3 region: CASSQAPHFHRTAGNTIYF. The CDR3 DNA reads as TGTGCCAGCAGCCAAGCCCCTCACTTTCATCGGACAGCTGGAAACACCATATATTTT. J is TRBJ1-3 and V is TRBV4-2, with D possibly being TRBD1 (6 bases). Trimming cost V 1 base and J 2 bases, with 21 bases left between them. The CDR3 is 19 amino acids. Germline lookup yields CDR1 LGHNA and CDR2 YNFKEQ.

The rearrangement joins TRBV6-7 to TRBJ1-1, with D perhaps TRBD1 (6 bases). TRBV6-7 is known as an ORF, though its function is uncertain. The V end lost 5 bases, the J end lost 1 base, and 14 bases lay between the germline ends. CDR3 length equals 15 residues. In nucleotides, the CDR3 is TGTGCCAGCAGTCACCCTGACAGGCCGAACACTGAAGCTTTCTTT. Translated: CASSHPDRPNTEAFF.

This clone turned up a few times. The rearrangement uses TRBV9 and TRBJ1-3, with a possible D match to TRBD1 (6 bases). Germline assignment: CDR1 SGDLS and CDR2 YYNGEE. Trimming removed 7 bases at V and 0 bases at J, with 11 bases between. The CDR3 is 14 amino acids. DNA of the CDR3: TGTGCCAGCCGGGGGGGCAGCTCTGGAAACACCATATATTTT. It yields the protein CASRGGSSGNTIYF.

V usage is TRBV6-2 or TRBV6-3 and J usage is TRBJ2-3, with D perhaps matching TRBD2 (6 bases). From germline, CDR1 is MNHEY and CDR2 SVGEGT. V was clipped by 2 bases and J by 3 bases, with 9 bases between them. CDR3 size: 14 residues. DNA for the CDR3: TGTGCCAGCAGTTACCCTGGGGGGACAGATACGCAGTATTTT. Protein: CASSYPGGTDTQYF.

The rearrangement joins TRBV6-6 to TRBJ2-3; TRBD1 matches at 9 bases. V was pared by 5 bases and J by 5 bases, with 8 bases of the junction left unmatched. This CDR3 comprises 15 residues. Looked up from germline, CDR1 is MNHNY and CDR2 is SVGAGI (reference sequence). The CDR3 DNA follows: TGTGCCAGCAGTATCCGGGACAGGGTGGGAGATACGCAGTATTTT. Translated: CASSIRDRVGDTQYF.

The V gene is TRBV7-2, the J gene TRBJ2-5; D remains ambiguous. Deletions cut 3 bases from V and 1 base from J, with 6 bases between. Germline assignment: CDR1 SGHTA and CDR2 FQGNSA. This CDR3 is 13 amino acids long. This chain's CDR3 is CASSLSLQETQYF. The CDR3 DNA reads as TGTGCCAGCAGCTTGAGCCTCCAAGAGACCCAGTACTTC.

This clone was observed a single time. This sequence joins TRBV14 and TRBJ2-2; 8 positions match TRBD1. Germline V lookup: CDR1 SGHDN, CDR2 FVKESK. CDR3 length equals 18 residues. V shed 1 base and J 2 bases; nucleotides not matched to a gene: 9. DNA for the CDR3: TGTGCCAGCAGCCAAGGCGTAGGACAGGGACCTAACACCGGGGAGCTGTTTTTT. Its translation is CASSQGVGQGPNTGELFF.

The chain links TRBV2 to TRBJ2-5; TRBD1 matches 8 bases. In germline, CDR1 is SNHLY, CDR2 FYNNEI. V trimming: 5 bases; J trimming: 5 bases; junction bases outside the gene matches: 7. The CDR3 spans 14 residues. CDR3 nucleotides: TGTGCCAGCAGTCAGACAGGGGAGAGGGAGACCCAGTACTTC. It specifies CASSQTGERETQYF.

This chain connects TRBV11-2 to TRBJ2-1; no clear D. Per germline, CDR1 SGHAT and CDR2 FQNNGV. The CDR3 sequence is 13 residues long. V was clipped by 5 bases and J by 3 bases, with 8 bases between them. The CDR3: CASSAPGYNEQFF. Written as DNA, the CDR3 is TGTGCCAGCAGCGCCCCGGGCTACAATGAGCAGTTCTTC.

This sequence joins TRBV3-1 (or the pseudogene TRBV3-2) and TRBJ2-7; weak D call: TRBD1 (6 bases). Germline V gives CDR1 LGHDT, CDR2 YNNKEL (reference sequence). CDR3 size: 15 residues. The V end was cut by 4 bases, the J end by 5 bases, with 18 bases between. The CDR3 is CASSPYPTGKDEQYF. DNA of the CDR3: TGTGCCAGCAGCCCCTACCCGACAGGAAAGGACGAGCAGTACTTC.

This clone showed up just once. V gene TRBV11-2 combines with J gene TRBJ2-5; 7 bases are shared with TRBD1. The CDR3 loop spans 17 amino acids. The junction had 15 bases not matched to a gene; V was cut back by 4 bases and J by 4 bases. CDR1 is SGHAT, CDR2 FQNNGV, per germline. The CDR3 is CASSSRGGFAVGETQYF. DNA for the CDR3: TGTGCCAGCAGCTCCCGAGGGGGCTTTGCGGTGGGAGAGACCCAGTACTTC.

The chain recombines TRBV4-2 with TRBJ1-2; D uncertain. Deletions cut 1 base from V and 0 bases from J, with 9 bases between. Germline CDR1 LGHNA, CDR2 YNFKEQ. This CDR3 is 15 amino acids long. CDR3: CASSQGAGSNYGYTF. The CDR3 DNA sequence: TGTGCCAGCAGCCAAGGGGCAGGATCTAACTATGGCTACACCTTC.

V and J are TRBV28 and TRBJ1-5, with D uncertain. V was shortened by 5 bases and J by 6 bases, with 11 bases between the two germline ends. CDR1 is MDHEN and CDR2 is SYDVKM in the germline V gene. This CDR3 is 13 amino acids long. The CDR3, as DNA: TGTGCCAGCAGTGCCGAGGGTGGTCAGCCCCAGCATTTT. It codes for CASSAEGGQPQHF.

V gene TRBV3-1 (or the pseudogene TRBV3-2) combines with J gene TRBJ1-6; TRBD1 matches at 11 bases. V dropped 1 base and J dropped 10; count of bases not matched to a gene: 3. In germline, CDR1 is LGHDT, CDR2 YNNKEL (reference sequence). The CDR3 length is 15 residues. The CDR3 spells CASSQVGQGESPLHF. The CDR3 nucleotides read TGTGCCAGCAGCCAAGTGGGACAGGGGGAATCACCCCTCCACTTT.

The gene calls are TRBV27 and TRBJ1-5, with unresolved D. In germline, CDR1 is MNHEY, CDR2 SMNVEV (reference sequence). The CDR3 is 17 amino acids. Between the trimmed V and J ends, which lost 8 bases and 5 bases, there was a span of 25 bases. DNA for the CDR3: TGTGCCAGCCAACCGGGGTTTTCCAGGTCGGGTCATCAGCCCCAGCATTTT. Translation gives CASQPGFSRSGHQPQHF.

The chain recombines TRBV7-6 with TRBJ1-3; the match to TRBD1 covers 9 bases. CDR1 is SGHVS, CDR2 FNYEAQ, per germline. The CDR3 is 17 residues long. J was trimmed by 0 bases and V by 4 bases; bases with no gene match: 7. The CDR3: CASSSTGGWSSGNTIYF. CDR3 coding DNA: TGTGCCAGCAGCTCTACAGGGGGCTGGAGCTCTGGAAACACCATATATTTT.